These 17 T cell receptor beta chains originate from one sample sequenced in a study of blood T cell repertoires in COVID-19. The table came from immunoSEQ multiplex PCR; TCRdb's copy has only in-frame clones and leaves some out. Altogether over 200,000 clones are present, around 80% being singletons, with the ten largest covering approximately 7.4%. Sequenced input: peripheral blood. The receptor source for this set is a woman in her forties or fifties with acute or convalescent COVID-19.

V is TRBV5-1 and J is TRBJ2-5; TRBD2 is a possible D gene (5 bases). The germline V gene encodes CDR1 SGHRS and CDR2 YFSETQ. V was cut by 0 bases and J by 5 bases, with 23 bases left in between. There are 18 residues in the CDR3. The CDR3 loop is CASSLGPYLLGPKETQYF. The DNA of the CDR3 is TGCGCCAGCAGCTTGGGCCCCTACTTACTAGGGCCGAAGGAGACCCAGTACTTC.

The chain couples TRBV5-1 to TRBJ2-5; 10 bases align to TRBD2. The CDR3 spans 16 residues. The ends lost 3 bases at V and 5 bases at J; junction bases unmatched: 10. The V gene's germline CDR1 is SGHRS and CDR2 YFSETQ. CDR3 sequence reads: CASSSGASGSGETQYF. In DNA, the CDR3 is TGCGCCAGCAGCTCGGGGGCTAGCGGGAGTGGTGAGACCCAGTACTTC.

This CDR3 reads CASSLEGEETQYF. The CDR3 DNA reads as TGTGCCAGCAGCCTCGAGGGGGAAGAGACCCAGTACTTC. The V call is TRBV3-1 (or the pseudogene TRBV3-2), the J call TRBJ2-5; tentatively, D is TRBD1 (6 bases). The CDR3 loop spans 13 amino acids. Germline V gives CDR1 LGHDT, CDR2 YNNKEL (reference sequence). With 4 bases removed from V and 3 bases from J, the gap between germline ends came to 9 bases.

This chain joins TRBV18 and TRBJ2-3; possible D gene TRBD2, 5 bases. The V end was cut by 6 bases, the J end by 4 bases, with 5 bases between. The CDR3 is made up of 11 amino acids. In germline, CDR1 is KGHSH, CDR2 LQKENI. The CDR3 bases are TGTGCCAGCTCCGGGGCAGATACGCAGTATTTT. Translating gives CASSGADTQYF.

In DNA form, the CDR3 reads TGTGCCAGCAGTCTAACCGAGAAAACTGAAGCTTTCTTT. Translated, it gives CASSLTEKTEAFF. The chain is built from TRBV6-5 and TRBJ1-1; D is undetermined. The V and J ends lost 5 bases and 5 bases respectively, with 12 bases between them. Germline assignment: CDR1 MNHEY and CDR2 SVGAGI. The CDR3 length is 13 residues.

This clone occurred a few times. The chain joins TRBV6-5 to TRBJ2-7, with 8 bases aligning to TRBD1. The CDR3 sequence is 16 residues long. V was clipped by 2 bases and J by 2 bases; unmatched bases: 8. CDR1 and CDR2 (germline): MNHEY, SVGAGI. The CDR3, as DNA: TGTGCCAGCAGTTACCAAGGACAGGGTGGGACCTACGAGCAGTACTTC. It yields the protein CASSYQGQGGTYEQYF.

This chain links TRBV30 with TRBJ2-3; 8 bases match TRBD2. V lost 4 bases, J lost 6 bases, and 12 bases stayed unmatched. The CDR3 consists of 15 residues. Germline values: CDR1 GTSNPN, CDR2 SVGIG (reference sequence). CDR3 amino acids: CAWTISGSGRDTQYF. The DNA of the CDR3 is TGTGCCTGGACTATAAGCGGGAGTGGCCGCGATACGCAGTATTTT.

This sequence joins TRBV9 and TRBJ1-2; D is unclear. V lost 0 bases and J 2 bases, leaving 14 bases between the germline ends. There are 16 residues in the CDR3. Germline V CDR1 and CDR2: SGDLS, YYNGEE. CDR3 loop: CASSVDLRASNYGYTF. In DNA, the CDR3 is TGTGCCAGCAGCGTAGATCTTAGAGCTTCGAACTATGGCTACACCTTC.

The V and J genes are TRBV19 and TRBJ2-6; a possible D gene is TRBD1 (7 bases). Germline V gives CDR1 LNHDA, CDR2 SQIVND (reference sequence). The ends were cut back, 6 bases at V and 1 base at J, with 19 bases in the middle. This CDR3 contains 18 residues. Here the CDR3 DNA reads TGTGCCAGTAGGGGTTTGGAGGGACAGCGGTCTGGGGCCAACGTCCTGACTTTC. It codes for CASRGLEGQRSGANVLTF.

The rearrangement uses TRBV28 and TRBJ2-2, with a possible D match to TRBD2 (6 bases). From germline, CDR1 is MDHEN and CDR2 SYDVKM. Trimming took 2 bases from V and 0 from J, leaving 13 bases between them. The CDR3 consists of 17 residues. The CDR3 loop reads CASSLGGIGANTGELFF. The CDR3 DNA is TGTGCCAGCAGTTTAGGGGGGATTGGAGCGAACACCGGGGAGCTGTTTTTT. The entire variable domain, with the rest obtained from reference TRBV28 and TRBJ2-2, is as follows: DVKVTQSSRYLVKRTGEKVFLECVQDMDHENMFWYRQDPGLGLRLIYFSYDVKMKEKGDIPEGYSVSREKKERFSLILESASTNQTSMYLCASSLGGIGANTGELFFGEGSRLTVL.

A single count supports this clone. The genes are TRBV11-2 and TRBJ2-4; no clear D. CDR3 length: 15 amino acids. Trimming shortened V by 2 bases and J by 1 base, and 9 bases separated the two germline ends. In germline, CDR1 is SGHAT, CDR2 FQNNGV. CDR3 amino acids: CASSLSYWAKNIQYF. The CDR3 DNA reads as TGTGCCAGCAGCTTAAGCTACTGGGCCAAAAACATTCAGTACTTC.

About this clone itself: This specimen includes other DNA sequences encoding the same CDR3. V and J are TRBV5-6 and TRBJ2-7; D ambiguous. Trimming left V 2 bases short and J 0 bases short, with 9 bases between. Germline V gives CDR1 SGHDT, CDR2 YYEEEE. The CDR3 totals 14 residues. This CDR3 reads CASSFPSSSYEQYF. The CDR3 DNA is TGTGCCAGCAGCTTCCCGTCTAGCTCCTACGAGCAGTACTTC.

This chain joins TRBV14 and TRBJ2-7; 9 bases line up with TRBD2. Germline assignment: CDR1 SGHDN and CDR2 FVKESK. With V trimmed by 2 bases and J by 4 bases, 3 bases remained unmatched. The CDR3 totals 14 residues. CDR3 loop: CASSQSLAGYEQYF. The CDR3 coding sequence is TGTGCCAGCAGCCAAAGCCTAGCGGGGTACGAGCAGTACTTC.

CDR3 in amino acids: CASSEEGTNEKLFF. The CDR3 region has the DNA TGTGCCAGCAGTGAAGAGGGAACTAATGAAAAACTGTTTTTT. V gene TRBV6-4 combines with J gene TRBJ1-4; no clear D gene. The CDR3 is 14 amino acids. The germline V gene encodes CDR1 MRHNA and CDR2 SNTAGT. Trimming took 3 bases from V and 1 from J, leaving 6 bases between them.

Only one count was recorded for this clone. Here the CDR3 DNA reads TGTGCCAGCAGCCAAGTTGGGGTTCGGGGGAATGAGCAGTTCTTC. Its protein product is CASSQVGVRGNEQFF. This chain connects TRBV3-1 (or the pseudogene TRBV3-2) to TRBJ2-1; TRBD2 is a possible D gene (6 bases). Deletions cut 1 base from V and 7 bases from J, with 14 bases between. This CDR3 has 15 residues. CDR1 is LGHDT, CDR2 YNNKEL, per germline (reference sequence).

CDR3 loop: CASSLAYRGPENIQYF. CDR3 nucleotide sequence: TGTGCCAGCAGCTTAGCGTACAGGGGTCCTGAAAACATTCAGTACTTC. This chain joins TRBV7-9 and TRBJ2-4; 7 bases line up with TRBD1. The CDR3 spans 16 residues. Germline loops: CDR1 SEHNR, CDR2 FQNEAQ (reference sequence). J was trimmed by 5 bases and V by 0 bases; bases with no gene match: 7.

J is TRBJ2-7 and V is TRBV6-1, with D tentatively TRBD1 (6 bases). V was clipped by 2 bases and J by 3 bases, with 11 bases between them. Germline V gene data show CDR1 as MNHNS and CDR2 as SASEGT. The CDR3 extends over 14 amino acids. The CDR3 loop is CASSERDKYYEQYF. CDR3 bases: TGTGCCAGCAGTGAACGGGACAAATACTACGAGCAGTACTTC.